This T cell receptor (beta chain) was sequenced in a study of CD8+CD57+ T cells in acquired aplastic anemia. In the study overall: Sorted cells (CD4+ and CD8+) yielded DNA amounts that averaged approximately 3.1 ug.

A word on this clonotype: The antigen remains undetermined.

The study, taken as a whole, reports: Patients showed no significant difference from controls in CD8+ Simpson's diversity. It was found that roughly 31 CD8+ CDR3 sequences were shared between patients and controls.

Germline CDR1 reads SGHAT; CDR2 reads FQDESV (reference sequence). V gave up 5 bases and J gave up 0 bases, with 20 bases separating them. The CDR3 consists of 17 residues. CDR3 and TCR beta VDJ profiling relied on genomic DNA as the template. From the reads, TCRdb called clonotypes with MiXCR, one entry per CDR3 protein. The table includes approximately 95,000 distinct CDR3 sequences, about 67% detected once. All sequencing subjects had displayed CD8+CD57+ cell expansion on flow cytometry. Each of the patients presented with severe acquired aplastic anemia. The V gene is TRBV11-1, the J gene TRBJ2-7; possibly TRBD1 or TRBD2 for D (5 bases each). This clonotype originated in a human donor with aplastic anemia. The sample was sorted CD4+, CD8+, or CD8+CD57+ T cells (not recorded which) from PBMCs. The CDR3 reads CASSHFSPGTVSYEQYF. DNA of the CDR3: TGTGCCAGCAGCCACTTCAGTCCCGGGACGGTCTCCTACGAGCAGTACTTC.